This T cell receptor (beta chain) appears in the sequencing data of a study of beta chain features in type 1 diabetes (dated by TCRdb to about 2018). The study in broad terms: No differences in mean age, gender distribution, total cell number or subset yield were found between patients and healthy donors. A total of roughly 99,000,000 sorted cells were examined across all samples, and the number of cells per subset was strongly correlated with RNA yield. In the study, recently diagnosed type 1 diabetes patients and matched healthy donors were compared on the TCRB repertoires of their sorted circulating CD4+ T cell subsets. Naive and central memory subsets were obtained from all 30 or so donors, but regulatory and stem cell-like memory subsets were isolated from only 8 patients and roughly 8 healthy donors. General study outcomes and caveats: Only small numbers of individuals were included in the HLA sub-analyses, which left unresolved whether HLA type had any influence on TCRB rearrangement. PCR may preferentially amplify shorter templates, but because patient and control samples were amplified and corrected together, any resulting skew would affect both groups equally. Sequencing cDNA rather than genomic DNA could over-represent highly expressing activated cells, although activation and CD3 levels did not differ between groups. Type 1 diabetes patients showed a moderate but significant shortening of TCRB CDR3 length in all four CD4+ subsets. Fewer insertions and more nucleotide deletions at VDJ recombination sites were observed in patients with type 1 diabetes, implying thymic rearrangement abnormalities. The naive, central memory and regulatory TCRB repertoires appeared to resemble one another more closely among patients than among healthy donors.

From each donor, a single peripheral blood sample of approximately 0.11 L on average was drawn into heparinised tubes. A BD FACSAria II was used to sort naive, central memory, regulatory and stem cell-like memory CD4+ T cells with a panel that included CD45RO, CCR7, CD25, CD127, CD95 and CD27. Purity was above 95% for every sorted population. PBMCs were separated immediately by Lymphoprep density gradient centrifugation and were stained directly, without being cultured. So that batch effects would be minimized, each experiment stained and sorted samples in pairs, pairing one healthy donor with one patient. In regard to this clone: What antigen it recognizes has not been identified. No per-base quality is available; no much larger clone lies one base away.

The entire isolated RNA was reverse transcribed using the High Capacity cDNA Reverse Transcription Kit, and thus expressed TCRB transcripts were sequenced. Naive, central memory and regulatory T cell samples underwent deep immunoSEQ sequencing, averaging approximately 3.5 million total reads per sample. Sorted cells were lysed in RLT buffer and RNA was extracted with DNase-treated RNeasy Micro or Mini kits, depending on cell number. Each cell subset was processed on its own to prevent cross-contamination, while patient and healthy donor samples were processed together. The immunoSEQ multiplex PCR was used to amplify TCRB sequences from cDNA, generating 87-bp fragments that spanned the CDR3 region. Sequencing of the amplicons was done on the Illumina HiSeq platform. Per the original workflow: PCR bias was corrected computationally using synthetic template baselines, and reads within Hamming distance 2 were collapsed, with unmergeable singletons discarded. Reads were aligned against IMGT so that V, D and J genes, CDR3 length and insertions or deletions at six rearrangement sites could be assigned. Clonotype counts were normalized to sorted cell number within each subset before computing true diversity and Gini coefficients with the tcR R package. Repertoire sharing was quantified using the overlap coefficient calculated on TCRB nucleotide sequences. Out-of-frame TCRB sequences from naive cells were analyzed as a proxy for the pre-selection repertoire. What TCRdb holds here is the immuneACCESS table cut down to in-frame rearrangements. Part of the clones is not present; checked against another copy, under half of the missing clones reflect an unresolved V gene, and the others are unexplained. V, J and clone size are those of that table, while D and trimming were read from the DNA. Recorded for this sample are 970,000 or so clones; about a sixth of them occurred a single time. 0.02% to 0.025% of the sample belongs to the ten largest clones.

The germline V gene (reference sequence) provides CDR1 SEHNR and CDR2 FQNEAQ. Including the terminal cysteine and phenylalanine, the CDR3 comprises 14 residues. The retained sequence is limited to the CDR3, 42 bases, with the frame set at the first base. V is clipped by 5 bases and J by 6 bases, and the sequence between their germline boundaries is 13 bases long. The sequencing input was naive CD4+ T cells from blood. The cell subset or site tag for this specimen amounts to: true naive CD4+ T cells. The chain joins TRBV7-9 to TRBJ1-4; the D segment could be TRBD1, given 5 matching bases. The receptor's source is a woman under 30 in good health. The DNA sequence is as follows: TGTGCCAGCAGCCCTGGGGGGTACGATGAAAAACTGTTTTTT. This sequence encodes CASSPGGYDEKLFF.